One sample yielded the 25 T cell receptor beta chains listed below, sequenced in a study of T cell repertoires in cytomegalovirus infection. MiXCR, applied by TCRdb to the reads, yields one record per CDR3 protein. The data show approximately 500,000 distinct CDR3 sequences, about 15% seen once. Sequenced: CD8+ T cells from PBMCs. These receptors were collected from a human donor in good health (CMV status not recorded). Some clones in this sample may be carry-over from other donors' samples.

This clonotype came up a few times. The V and J genes are TRBV20-1 and TRBJ1-5, with 8 bases that match TRBD1. This CDR3 spans 15 amino acids. Looked up from germline, CDR1 is DFQATT and CDR2 is SNEGSKA (reference sequence). V was clipped by 1 base and J by 4 bases; unmatched bases: 6. The chain's CDR3 is CSARVDRGINQPQHF. Written as DNA, the CDR3 is TGCAGTGCTAGAGTCGACAGGGGCATAAATCAGCCCCAGCATTTT.

This clonotype was picked up many times. The V gene is TRBV7-3, the J gene TRBJ1-6; D is unresolved. The ends were cut back, 5 bases at V and 8 bases at J, with 13 bases in the middle. Germline V gives CDR1 SGHTA, CDR2 FQGTGA. The CDR3 is 14 amino acids. The CDR3 spells CASSLRRRDSPLHF. The CDR3 nucleotides are TGTGCCAGCAGCCTACGGAGGAGGGATTCACCCCTCCACTTT.

As concerns this clonotype: A much more abundant neighbour one base away suggests this may be a read error. The J gene is TRBJ2-3, the V gene TRBV7-6; 12 nucleotides align to TRBD2. CDR3 size: 19 residues. The germline V gene has CDR1 SGHVS and CDR2 FNYEAQ. V was pared by 1 base and J by 1 base, with 9 bases of the junction left unmatched. Here the CDR3 reads CASSLESSGGGRGTDTQYF. DNA of the CDR3: TGTGCCAGCAGCTTAGAGTCTAGCGGGGGGGGCCGAGGCACAGATACGCAGTATTTT.

The genes are TRBV27 and TRBJ1-2; D may be TRBD1 (6 bases). Trimming took 8 bases from V and 5 from J, leaving 18 bases between them. In germline, CDR1 is MNHEY, CDR2 SMNVEV (reference sequence). The CDR3 has 14 amino acids. The CDR3 DNA follows: TGTGCCAGCGGTAAAGTGGCAGGGGTGTATGGCTACACCTTC. Translated: CASGKVAGVYGYTF.

This clonotype has a handful of counts. The V call is TRBV14, the J call TRBJ2-3, with TRBD1 as a possible D gene (5 bases). Trimming left V 3 bases short and J 2 bases short, with 18 bases between. The V gene's germline CDR1 is SGHDN and CDR2 FVKESK. The CDR3 runs 17 residues. The CDR3 here is CASSQATVLLDTDTQYF. The CDR3 bases are TGTGCCAGCAGCCAGGCGACAGTCCTCTTGGACACAGATACGCAGTATTTT.

This clonotype showed up many times. V is TRBV7-8 and J is TRBJ2-3, with 11 bases aligning to TRBD2. Per germline, CDR1 SGHVS and CDR2 FQNEAQ. The V gene end was trimmed by 2 bases and the J gene end by 3 bases; junction bases not matched to a gene: 10. This CDR3 is 18 amino acids long. CDR3 loop: CASSLKLAGAVWTDTQYF. The CDR3 DNA is TGTGCCAGCAGCTTAAAACTAGCGGGGGCGGTTTGGACAGATACGCAGTATTTT. Combining the CDR3 with reference TRBV7-8 and TRBJ2-3 gives the whole variable domain GAGVSQSPRYKVAKRGQDVALRCDPISGHVSLFWYQQALGQGPEFLTYFQNEAQLDKSGLPSDRFFAERPEGSVSTLKIQRTQQEDSAVYLCASSLKLAGAVWTDTQYFGPGTRLTVL.

This chain connects TRBV6-5 to TRBJ1-1; D perhaps matches TRBD1 (5 bases). The germline V gene has CDR1 MNHEY and CDR2 SVGAGI. This CDR3 is built from 16 residues. Trimming removed 0 bases from V and 3 bases from J, with 14 bases in between. The CDR3 coding sequence is TGTGCCAGCAGTTACTCCGAAACGCCGGGGGACACTGAAGCTTTCTTT. It specifies CASSYSETPGDTEAFF.

This clonotype was seen repeatedly, ten times or more. The chain recombines TRBV28 with TRBJ2-3; 14 nucleotides match TRBD2. After removal of 5 bases from V and 1 base from J, the junction contained 5 bases not matched to a gene. Germline loops: CDR1 MDHEN, CDR2 SYDVKM. The CDR3 loop spans 17 amino acids. DNA for the CDR3: TGTGCCAGCAGTGGGACTAGCGGGAGTGTTCGCACAGATACGCAGTATTTT. Protein sequence: CASSGTSGSVRTDTQYF. The full variable domain, with the rest looked up from reference TRBV28 and TRBJ2-3, is DVKVTQSSRYLVKRTGEKVFLECVQDMDHENMFWYRQDPGLGLRLIYFSYDVKMKEKGDIPEGYSVSREKKERFSLILESASTNQTSMYLCASSGTSGSVRTDTQYFGPGTRLTVL.

This clonotype showed up many times. The V gene is TRBV7-8, the J gene TRBJ2-1; 9 positions match TRBD1. Germline assignment: CDR1 SGHVS and CDR2 FQNEAQ. The J segment lost 2 bases and the V segment lost 1 base, leaving 3 bases of the junction unmatched. CDR3 size: 16 residues. The CDR3 DNA is TGTGCCAGCAGCTTAGTAGGGACAGGGACCTACAATGAGCAGTTCTTC. Its protein is CASSLVGTGTYNEQFF.

In this sample, this clonotype turned up a few times. This chain uses TRBV20-1 with TRBJ2-1; 13 bases match TRBD2. The germline V gene encodes CDR1 DFQATT and CDR2 SNEGSKA (reference sequence). The CDR3 covers 19 residues. V lost 5 bases, J lost 1 base, and 14 bases stayed unmatched. CDR3 amino acids: CSAPPLAGGPVKSYNEQFF. In DNA form, the CDR3 reads TGCAGTGCTCCCCCACTAGCGGGAGGGCCTGTTAAATCCTACAATGAGCAGTTCTTC.

This clonotype was recorded a few times. This chain connects TRBV29-1 to TRBJ2-2; 10 positions agree with TRBD2. CDR3 length equals 15 residues. CDR1 is SQVTM and CDR2 is ANQGSEA in the germline V gene. V lost 4 bases and J lost 2; bases outside the gene matches: 4. CDR3: CSVVAGGGNTGELFF. Written as DNA, the CDR3 is TGCAGCGTTGTAGCGGGAGGCGGAAACACCGGGGAGCTGTTTTTT.

This clonotype was seen at least ten times. The rearrangement joins TRBV11-2 to TRBJ1-2; 10 positions agree with TRBD1. Germline CDR1 is SGHAT and CDR2 is FQNNGV. J gave up 8 bases and V 5 bases, and 8 bases lay outside the gene matches. The CDR3 extends over 14 amino acids. The CDR3 reads CASSPRDRGGGYTF. As DNA, the CDR3 is TGTGCCAGCAGCCCTCGGGACAGGGGAGGAGGCTACACCTTC. The full variable domain, in which reference TRBV11-2 and TRBJ1-2 provide the parts outside the CDR3, is EAGVAQSPRYKIIEKRQSVAFWCNPISGHATLYWYQQILGQGPKLLIQFQNNGVVDDSQLPKDRFSAERLKGVDSTLKIQPAKLEDSAVYLCASSPRDRGGGYTFGSGTRLTVV.

This clonotype was counted a few times. Written as DNA, the CDR3 is TGTGCCAGCAGCTGGGGACTAGCGGGCGACCGAAGCACAGATACGCAGTATTTT. This codes for CASSWGLAGDRSTDTQYF. The chain links TRBV5-4 to TRBJ2-3, with TRBD2 identical over 12 bases. The CDR3 contains 18 residues. V shed 3 bases and J 0 bases; nucleotides not matched to a gene: 8. Germline loops: CDR1 SGHNT, CDR2 YYREEE (reference sequence).

This clonotype showed up many times. The V gene is TRBV27, the J gene TRBJ1-2; 7 bases match TRBD1. This CDR3 contains 14 residues. With V trimmed by 4 bases and J by 4 bases, 6 bases remained unmatched. Germline V gives CDR1 MNHEY, CDR2 SMNVEV (reference sequence). DNA of the CDR3: TGTGCCAGCAGTTCATCAGGGGGTGGCTATGGCTACACCTTC. Protein product: CASSSSGGGYGYTF.

This clonotype was detected many times. The V call is TRBV7-2, the J call TRBJ1-4, with a possible D match to TRBD1 (5 bases). The V gene's germline CDR1 is SGHTA and CDR2 FQGNSA. Trimming removed 3 bases at V and 7 bases at J, with 21 bases between. The CDR3 totals 17 residues. DNA for the CDR3: TGTGCCAGCAGCTTCGACGGGACGGGCAGGCGAAGTGAAAAACTGTTTTTT. It yields the protein CASSFDGTGRRSEKLFF.

The table lists this clonotype with many counts. The chain combines TRBV19 with TRBJ1-1; 7 nucleotides match TRBD1. Per germline, CDR1 LNHDA and CDR2 SQIVND (reference sequence). The junction had 8 bases not matched to a gene; V was cut back by 1 base and J by 6 bases. CDR3 length equals 15 residues. For the CDR3, the DNA is TGTGCCAGTAGTATAGTGGAGAGAGGGGGCTCTGAAGCTTTCTTT. It is translated as CASSIVERGGSEAFF.

Regarding this clonotype: At one end the junction does not follow the germline gene, possibly because of a read error. The V and J genes are TRBV3-1 and TRBJ2-3; no reliable D call. The CDR3 spans 13 residues. CDR1 and CDR2 from the germline V gene are LGHDT and YNNKEL (reference sequence). CDR3 residues: CASRQDHTDTQYF. In DNA form, the CDR3 reads TGTGCCAGCAGACAAGATCACACAGATACGCAGTATTTT.

This clonotype was seen repeatedly, ten times or more. Here the CDR3 DNA reads TGTGCCAGCAGCTTATCCAGGACTAGCGGGAGGTGGAGCACAGATACGCAGTATTTT. It is translated as CASSLSRTSGRWSTDTQYF. The rearrangement joins TRBV11-3 to TRBJ2-3; the match to TRBD2 covers 14 bases. Germline lookup yields CDR1 SGHNT and CDR2 YENEEA. The V segment lost 2 bases and the J segment 0 bases; nucleotides outside the gene matches: 7. The CDR3 has 19 residues.

The rearrangement links TRBV6-6 to TRBJ2-7, with 12 bases matching TRBD1. Looked up from germline, CDR1 is MNHNY and CDR2 is SVGAGI (reference sequence). The CDR3 has 15 amino acids. With V trimmed by 10 bases and J by 4 bases, 11 bases remained unmatched. DNA of the CDR3: TGTGCCACCCTCACTCCGGGACAGGGGGCTTACGAGCAGTACTTC. Translation gives CATLTPGQGAYEQYF.

The gene calls are TRBV29-1 and TRBJ1-1; 8 positions agree with TRBD1. This CDR3 has 13 amino acids. V shed 6 bases, J shed 0 bases, and the junction held 3 bases outside the gene matches. CDR1 SQVTM and CDR2 ANQGSEA come from the germline V gene. DNA of the CDR3: TGCAGCGTGGACAGGGCTGTGAACACTGAAGCTTTCTTT. This encodes CSVDRAVNTEAFF.

The J gene is TRBJ2-3, the V gene TRBV24-1, with 9 nucleotides matching TRBD2. Trimming at V came to 7 bases and at J to 2 bases, leaving 6 bases not matched to a gene. Germline lookup yields CDR1 KGHDR and CDR2 SFDVKD. This CDR3 is built from 15 residues. CDR3 DNA sequence: TGTGCCACCAGCGAGACTAGCGGATTCACAGATACGCAGTATTTT. Encoded protein: CATSETSGFTDTQYF.

This clonotype has a single count. No conserved phenylalanine or tryptophan is present at the end of the CDR3, so a read error is the likely explanation. The gene calls are TRBV15 and TRBJ2-1; D is uncertain. The V and J ends lost 1 base and 0 bases respectively, with 16 bases between them. This CDR3 comprises 18 residues. The germline CDR1 and CDR2 sequences are LNHNV and YYDKDF (reference sequence). The CDR3 DNA reads TGTGCCACCAGCAGAGTTCCCCCGGGCGGCTACTCCTACAATGAGCAGTTCTTA. Amino acid sequence: CATSRVPPGGYSYNEQFL.

As to this clonotype: The germline gene is not matched at one end of the junction; a read error may be the cause. The rearrangement joins TRBV12-3 or TRBV12-4 to TRBJ1-2, with D maybe TRBD1 (6 bases). The CDR3 has 15 amino acids. The CDR3 reads CATSRRYRDTYGYNF. CDR3 DNA: TGTGCCACCAGTCGACGGTATAGGGACACGTATGGCTACAACTTC.

The sample holds one count of this clonotype. The chain has TRBV19 and TRBJ1-1, with D perhaps matching TRBD1 (5 bases). Trimming shortened V by 5 bases and J by 6 bases, and 16 bases separated the two germline ends. The CDR3 sequence is 14 residues long. In germline, CDR1 is LNHDA, CDR2 SQIVND (reference sequence). In DNA form, the CDR3 reads TGTGCCAGTAGTTCCCCCCGACAGCCGGCTGAAGCTTTCTTT. This encodes CASSSPRQPAEAFF.

Ten or more counts support this clonotype. The chain uses TRBV4-1 and TRBJ2-7, with D perhaps TRBD2 (6 bases). Germline V gene sequence: CDR1 MGHRA, CDR2 YSYEKL. V dropped 4 bases and J dropped 2 bases, with 12 bases sitting between them. This CDR3 is 14 amino acids long. CDR3 sequence reads: CASSRGSGAYEQYF. The CDR3 nucleotides are TGCGCCAGCAGCCGGGGTAGCGGTGCCTACGAGCAGTACTTC.